The next 9 T cell receptor beta chains were all read from a single sample in a study of OX40 agonist ivuxolimab in advanced cancers. Assay used: immunoSEQ multiplex PCR; TCRdb lists only in-frame clones, some missing. The repertoire holds around 44,000 clones, 75% to 90% seen once, with 4.5% to 5.5% in the top ten. This specimen was CD4+ or CD8+ T cells sorted from blood, taken in a trial of the OX40 agonist ivuxolimab. These receptors came from an adult with an advanced solid tumor such as melanoma, head and neck, liver or kidney cancer.

This chain uses TRBV29-1 with TRBJ1-5; a possible D gene is TRBD1 (5 bases). CDR1 is SQVTM, CDR2 ANQGSEA, per germline. This CDR3 is 14 amino acids long. The V and J ends lost 6 bases and 3 bases respectively, with 15 bases between them. The CDR3 protein is CSVEFPGSNQPQHF. The CDR3 nucleotides read TGCAGCGTCGAGTTTCCAGGGTCCAATCAGCCCCAGCATTTT.

This chain joins TRBV27 and TRBJ1-1; TRBD1 might be the D (5 bases). Trimming took off 4 bases at V and 0 bases at J, with 18 bases between the two ends. The length of the CDR3 is 17 residues. Germline-derived CDR1 and CDR2 are MNHEY and SMNVEV (reference sequence). The CDR3 DNA sequence: TGTGCCAGCAGTTCCCGTGCGGGGCGGGGAGTGAACACTGAAGCTTTCTTT. Protein product: CASSSRAGRGVNTEAFF.

This clone was recorded once. The V and J genes are TRBV2 and TRBJ2-7, with D uncertain. CDR1 SNHLY and CDR2 FYNNEI come from the germline V gene. The CDR3 is made up of 16 amino acids. V dropped 2 bases and J dropped 0 bases, with 14 bases sitting between them. The CDR3 bases are TGTGCCAGCAGTGAACCCCCAGCAGTCAGCTCCTACGAGCAGTACTTC. Encoded protein: CASSEPPAVSSYEQYF.

The gene calls are TRBV6-1 and TRBJ2-5; D possibly uses TRBD1 or TRBD2 (5 bases each). The length of the CDR3 is 15 residues. With 7 bases removed from V and 4 bases from J, the gap between germline ends came to 19 bases. From germline, CDR1 is MNHNS and CDR2 SASEGT. DNA for the CDR3: TGTGCCAGCAAGAGGGGCACAGTGGGCCGAGAGACCCAGTACTTC. Translation gives CASKRGTVGRETQYF.

V gene TRBV30 combines with J gene TRBJ1-1; D possibly corresponds to TRBD1 (5 bases). Trimming cost V 2 bases and J 5 bases, with 21 bases left between them. The CDR3 is 16 amino acids. Germline values: CDR1 GTSNPN, CDR2 SVGIG (reference sequence). The CDR3 DNA sequence: TGTGCCTGGAGTCCTGGGGGGACTATTTTAGGGACTGAAGCTTTCTTT. This encodes CAWSPGGTILGTEAFF.

The rearrangement uses TRBV23-1 and TRBJ2-7, with TRBD2 matching over 7 bases. TRBV23-1 is marked as an open reading frame, function uncertain. V lost 0 bases and J lost 5; bases outside the gene matches: 13. This CDR3 region has 17 residues. DNA for the CDR3: TGCGCCAGCAGTCAATCAGCGGGGCGGGAAGGGCAAAACGAGCAGTACTTC. Its protein is CASSQSAGREGQNEQYF.

V is TRBV6-1 and J is TRBJ1-5; 7 bases are shared with TRBD1. The V and J ends lost 3 bases and 4 bases, in that order; junction bases with no gene match: 6. Per germline, CDR1 MNHNS and CDR2 SASEGT. The CDR3 has 15 amino acids. The CDR3 loop reads CASSDGTVKNQPQHF. CDR3 bases: TGTGCCAGCAGTGACGGGACAGTAAAAAATCAGCCCCAGCATTTT.

The chain has TRBV5-5 and TRBJ2-1; D not certain. V lost 1 base, J lost 7 bases, and 9 bases lay in between. The CDR3 consists of 13 residues. Germline V gene sequence: CDR1 SGHKS, CDR2 YYEKEE (reference sequence). The CDR3 spells CASSLSSLNEQFF. The CDR3 nucleotides are TGTGCCAGCAGCTTGAGTAGCCTAAATGAGCAGTTCTTC. Drawing the rest from reference TRBV5-5 and TRBJ2-1, the complete variable domain is DAGVTQSPTHLIKTRGQQVTLRCSPISGHKSVSWYQQVLGQGPQFIFQYYEKEERGRGNFPDRFSARQFPNYSSELNVNALLLGDSALYLCASSLSSLNEQFFGPGTRLTVL.

This chain joins TRBV11-1 and TRBJ2-1; TRBD2 aligns across 8 bases. Trimming took 4 bases from V and 6 from J; bases not matched to a gene: 8. The CDR3 length is 15 residues. Germline CDR1 is SGHAT and CDR2 is FQDESV (reference sequence). CDR3 protein: CASSSTVGGANEQFF. CDR3 DNA: TGTGCCAGCAGCTCAACGGTCGGGGGGGCCAATGAGCAGTTCTTC.